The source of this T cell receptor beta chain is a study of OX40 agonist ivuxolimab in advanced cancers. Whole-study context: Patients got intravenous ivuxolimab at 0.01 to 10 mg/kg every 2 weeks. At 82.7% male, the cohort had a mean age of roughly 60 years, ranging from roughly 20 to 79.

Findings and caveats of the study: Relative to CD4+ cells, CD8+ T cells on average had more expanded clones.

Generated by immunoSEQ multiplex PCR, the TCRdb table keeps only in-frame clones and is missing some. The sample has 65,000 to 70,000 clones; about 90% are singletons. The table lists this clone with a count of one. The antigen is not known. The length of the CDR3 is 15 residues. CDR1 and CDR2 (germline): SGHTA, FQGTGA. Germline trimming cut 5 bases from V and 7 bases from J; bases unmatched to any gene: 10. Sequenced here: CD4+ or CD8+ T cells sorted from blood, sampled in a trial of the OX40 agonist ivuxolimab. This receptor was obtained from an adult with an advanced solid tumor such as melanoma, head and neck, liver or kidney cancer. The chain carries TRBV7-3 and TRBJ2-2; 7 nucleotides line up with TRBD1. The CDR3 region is CASSLNVQGSGELFF. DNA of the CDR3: TGTGCCAGCAGCCTCAACGTACAGGGGAGCGGGGAGCTGTTTTTT.